This T cell receptor beta chain comes out of a study of cytomegalovirus exposure and HLA in healthy donors. Broader study findings: The likely explanation for a cluster of highly shared sequence variants was sequencing artifact. When presence/absence was analysed, sequencing depth was taken to be roughly uniform across donors.

The CDR3 has 13 residues. Regarding this clone: Its antigen is unidentified.

PCR used 60 Vbeta primers and 13 Jbeta primers. Authors' analysis steps: A follow-up analysis tallied 70 million to 80 million unique TCR beta chains, 8.5 million to 14 million shared. Clones were sequenced by immunoSEQ multiplex PCR, and TCRdb holds only the in-frame ones, with some missing. The V and J calls and clone size were taken over from that table, and D and trimming were inferred from the DNA. The sample has 210,000 or so clones, roughly 80% seen once; the top ten hold 2.1%. The chain is built from TRBV21-1 and TRBJ1-2; TRBD1, the D gene given by the table, was not confirmed from the DNA. TRBV21-1 is a known pseudogene. The specimen was PBMCs. The sequence was collected from a woman in her 30s in good health and CMV-seropositive. This CDR3 is CASNGRQGYGYTF. The CDR3 region has the DNA TGTGCCAGCAATGGCAGGCAAGGCTATGGCTACACCTTC.